This passage covers 16 T cell receptor beta chains from one sample sequenced in a study of molecular identifiers for immune sequencing clone quantification. MiXCR, run by TCRdb on the PCR reads, gives a single entry per CDR3 protein. The sample carries more than 450,000 distinct CDR3 sequences, around 23% recorded once. Sequenced sample: naive CD8+ T cells from blood, with Jurkat cell RNA spiked in. Subset meaning: FACS-sorted CD8+CD4-CCR7+CD45RA+ naive T cells. The receptors derive from a human donor in good health. Some libraries in this study had Jurkat cell RNA spiked in.

This chain uses TRBV5-5 with TRBJ1-5; TRBD1 matches 9 bases. From germline, CDR1 is SGHKS and CDR2 YYEKEE (reference sequence). The ends lost 4 bases at V and 3 bases at J; junction bases unmatched: 11. There are 17 residues in the CDR3. The CDR3 loop is CASSPGQGWVPNQPQHF. In DNA form, the CDR3 reads TGTGCCAGCAGCCCGGGACAGGGATGGGTGCCCAATCAGCCCCAGCATTTT.

Ten or more counts support this clonotype. The J gene is TRBJ2-5, the V gene TRBV7-9; 7 bases match TRBD1. The CDR3 loop spans 15 amino acids. The germline CDR1 and CDR2 sequences are SEHNR and FQNEAQ (reference sequence). Germline trimming cut 4 bases from V and 1 base from J; bases unmatched to any gene: 6. CDR3 coding DNA: TGTGCCAGCAGCTCACTGGGGACAGCCCAAGAGACCCAGTACTTC. Translating it yields CASSSLGTAQETQYF.

There are many counts of this clonotype. The chain employs TRBV6-2 or TRBV6-3 and TRBJ2-6; TRBD1 aligns across 9 bases. This CDR3 spans 18 amino acids. The germline CDR1 and CDR2 sequences are MNHEY and SVGEGT. The V segment lost 5 bases and the J segment 2 bases; nucleotides outside the gene matches: 10. CDR3 region: CASSLYRGRITGANVLTF. CDR3 coding DNA: TGTGCCAGCAGTCTATACAGGGGGCGAATCACTGGGGCCAACGTCCTGACTTTC.

The chain uses TRBV27 and TRBJ1-6; TRBD1 aligns across 7 bases. Germline V gene sequence: CDR1 MNHEY, CDR2 SMNVEV (reference sequence). CDR3 length: 17 amino acids. Germline trimming cut 2 bases from V and 10 bases from J; bases unmatched to any gene: 14. The CDR3 loop reads CASSLVKATGVKSPLHF. The CDR3 DNA follows: TGTGCCAGCAGTTTAGTAAAAGCCACAGGGGTGAAATCACCCCTCCACTTT.

This clonotype was seen at least ten times. The chain couples TRBV14 to TRBJ1-2, with D hard to call. Trimming cost V 0 bases and J 2 bases, with 7 bases left between them. CDR1 is SGHDN, CDR2 FVKESK, per germline. The CDR3 runs to 14 residues. CDR3 loop: CASSQDRINYGYTF. Written as DNA, the CDR3 is TGTGCCAGCAGCCAAGATCGGATAAACTATGGCTACACCTTC.

Only a few counts were recorded for this clonotype. CDR3 nucleotides: TGTGCCAGCAGCTTGGGCCAGGGTAACTCCTACGAGCAGTACTTC. Its protein product is CASSLGQGNSYEQYF. The V call is TRBV5-4, the J call TRBJ2-7; the D gene is possibly TRBD1 (5 bases). This CDR3 region has 15 residues. V was cut by 0 bases and J by 0 bases, with 10 bases left in between. CDR1 SGHNT and CDR2 YYREEE come from the germline V gene (reference sequence).

This clonotype was seen repeatedly, ten times or more. The chain couples TRBV6-2 or TRBV6-3 to TRBJ2-3; TRBD2 is a possible D gene (6 bases). Germline V lookup: CDR1 MNHEY, CDR2 SVGEGT. V was clipped by 0 bases and J by 2 bases, with 12 bases between them. The CDR3 totals 16 residues. CDR3 sequence reads: CASSYSEGIITDTQYF. Written as DNA, the CDR3 is TGTGCCAGCAGTTACTCGGAGGGAATAATCACAGATACGCAGTATTTT.

This clonotype was picked up a small number of times. The chain links TRBV5-6 to TRBJ1-1; weak D call: TRBD1 (5 bases). V was pared by 5 bases and J by 3 bases, with 17 bases between. The CDR3 contains 15 residues. Germline loops: CDR1 SGHDT, CDR2 YYEEEE. DNA of the CDR3: TGTGCCAGCAGACCCGACAGTTCTCGTCACACTGAAGCTTTCTTT. It specifies CASRPDSSRHTEAFF.

A few counts support this clonotype. This chain uses TRBV11-2 with TRBJ2-3; 8 bases match TRBD2. Germline CDR1 is SGHAT and CDR2 is FQNNGV. The CDR3 runs 17 residues. With 1 base clipped from V and 1 base from J, the junction kept 7 bases outside the gene matches. CDR3 coding DNA: TGTGCCAGCAGCTTAGTAATCCTGACTAGCGGCACAGATACGCAGTATTTT. It codes for CASSLVILTSGTDTQYF.

This clonotype has ten or more counts. The V and J genes are TRBV20-1 and TRBJ1-1; no definite D call. The CDR3 runs 13 residues. The V end lost 0 bases, the J end lost 4 bases, and 9 bases lay between the germline ends. The germline V gene has CDR1 DFQATT and CDR2 SNEGSKA (reference sequence). CDR3 nucleotide sequence: TGCAGTGCTAGAGAGGGGTTAAGCACTGAAGCTTTCTTT. Amino acid sequence: CSAREGLSTEAFF.

Regarding this clonotype: Just one base apart from a much larger clone, this may be a read error. The chain links TRBV7-9 to TRBJ2-5; TRBD2 matches 9 bases. This CDR3 spans 14 amino acids. Germline V lookup: CDR1 SEHNR, CDR2 FQNEAQ (reference sequence). The CDR3 DNA reads as TGTGCCGGCAGCTCGGGACTAGCACGGGAGACCCAGTACTTC. This gives the protein CAGSSGLARETQYF. The full variable domain, completed using reference TRBV7-9 and TRBJ2-5, is DTGVSQNPRHKITKRGQNVTFRCDPISEHNRLYWYRQTLGQGPEFLTYFQNEAQLEKSRLLSDRFSAERPKGSFSTLEIQRTEQGDSAMYLCAGSSGLARETQYFGPGTRLLVL.

This clonotype was recorded many times. The gene calls are TRBV7-9 and TRBJ1-6; no clear D. Germline V gives CDR1 SEHNR, CDR2 FQNEAQ (reference sequence). The CDR3 is made up of 12 amino acids. Trimming shortened V by 6 bases and J by 10 bases, and 10 bases separated the two germline ends. CDR3 region: CASSPQGSPLHF. The CDR3, as DNA: TGTGCCAGCAGTCCGCAAGGCTCACCCCTCCACTTT.

This clonotype was counted between two and nine times. The rearrangement uses TRBV7-9 and TRBJ2-7, with 7 bases matching TRBD1. Germline V gives CDR1 SEHNR, CDR2 FQNEAQ (reference sequence). The CDR3 loop spans 15 amino acids. The V segment lost 6 bases and the J segment 0 bases; nucleotides outside the gene matches: 8. CDR3 amino acids: CASRPTGQSSYEQYF. CDR3 sequence (DNA): TGTGCCAGCAGGCCAACGGGACAGAGCTCCTACGAGCAGTACTTC.

This clonotype turned up a few times. The chain carries TRBV9 and TRBJ2-5, with D uncertain. V was clipped by 1 base and J by 1 base, with 5 bases between them. The CDR3 loop spans 13 amino acids. CDR1 is SGDLS, CDR2 YYNGEE, per germline. CDR3 in amino acids: CASSVRSQETQYF. As DNA, the CDR3 is TGTGCCAGCAGCGTACGGAGCCAAGAGACCCAGTACTTC.

The CDR3 sequence is CASSSQGAPGGEQYF. CDR3 bases: TGTGCCAGCAGTTCTCAGGGGGCGCCGGGGGGCGAGCAGTACTTC. The rearrangement uses TRBV27 and TRBJ2-7; D is perhaps TRBD1 (8 bases). CDR3 length: 15 residues. V was trimmed by 4 bases and J by 6 bases, leaving 19 bases between them. CDR1 MNHEY and CDR2 SMNVEV come from the germline V gene (reference sequence).

The table lists this clonotype with many counts. The CDR3 here is CATSDLGEAIQYF. The CDR3 DNA sequence: TGTGCCACCAGTGATTTGGGGGAGGCCATTCAGTACTTC. The chain uses TRBV24-1 and TRBJ2-4, with D possibly matching TRBD2 (6 bases). CDR1 and CDR2 (germline): KGHDR, SFDVKD. V was trimmed by 0 bases and J by 9 bases, leaving 8 bases between them. The CDR3 spans 13 residues.